This T cell receptor (beta chain) was retrieved from a study of blood T cell repertoires in COVID-19 (dated by TCRdb to 2020 to 2022). With regard to the full study: Samples covering the acute and convalescent phases of COVID-19 were provided by collaborators in the United States, Italy and Spain. The prospective study material was composed of cDNA or gDNA derived from T cells, B-cell-depleted T cells, or PBMCs. Deeply sampled blood TCRbeta repertoires from subjects exposed to, actively infected with, or recovered from COVID-19 were included in the dataset. HLA class I and class II types, where available, came from metadata supplied by the sample provider rather than from assay-based typing. Sample metadata almost always included a de-identified subject ID, COVID-19 status, age in years and sex. A freely available public database, intended as a resource for researchers studying the immune response to SARS-CoV-2, is where the repertoires were released. The samples were drawn from two sources: the first 160 participants of the ongoing ImmuneRACE study, and over 1,000 subjects contributed by 6 global collaborators.

TCRbeta CDR3 regions were amplified from genomic DNA using the immunoSEQ Assay, a bias-controlled multiplex PCR. The authors processed their data as follows. Nucleated cell counts per sample were estimated from amplification of reference gene primers within the assay. To quantify the absolute abundance of each unique TCRbeta CDR3 rearrangement, sequence reads were collapsed and filtered. For each sample, productive Simpson clonality was calculated as the square root of Simpson's diversity index across productive rearrangements. Here the immuneACCESS table is served through TCRdb, limited to in-frame sequences with V and J called. Missing clones are a known gap in these copies; in checked studies unresolved V genes cover under half, and the rest lacks a known reason. V and J calls and clone size are given by that table; D and trimming were obtained from the DNA. The sample table lists about 45,000 clones, approximately 83% of them with a count of one. The ten largest make up over 7% of the sample.

What the research found in general, with its limitations: The quantity of clinical and demographic metadata differed by source and by participant and was supplied without curation.

Collaborating institutions collected whole blood in K2EDTA tubes following their own protocols. For TCRbeta analysis, collaborators shipped samples as frozen whole blood, isolated PBMCs, or DNA extracted from either of those sample types. CDR1 and CDR2 are read off the germline V gene (reference sequence) as MNHNY and SVGAGI. The CDR3 runs 11 amino acids, cysteine and phenylalanine included. The entry retains the CDR3 DNA only, 33 bases that are in frame from base 1. The junction shows trimming of 5 bases on V and 8 bases on J, plus 10 bases between the germline ends. This clone was seen a single time. Its recognized antigen is unknown. Per-nucleotide qualities are absent, and no much larger clonotype sits a single base away.

The sequenced material came from peripheral blood. This clonotype was obtained from a man at least 80 years old in a cohort sampled during active COVID-19. The sequence joins TRBV6-6 to TRBJ2-7; confidence is insufficient to name the D gene. The sequence in DNA is TGTGCCAGCAGTCCCCTAAGAAAGCAGTACTTC. Translated, this is CASSPLRKQYF.